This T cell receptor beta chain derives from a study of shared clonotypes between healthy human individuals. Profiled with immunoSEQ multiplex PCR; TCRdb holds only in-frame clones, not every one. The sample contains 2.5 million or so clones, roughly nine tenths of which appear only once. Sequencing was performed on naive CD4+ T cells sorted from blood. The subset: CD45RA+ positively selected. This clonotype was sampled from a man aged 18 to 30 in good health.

The CDR3 sequence is CAISESRQDLYGYTF. The CDR3 nucleotides read TGTGCCATCAGTGAGTCGCGTCAGGACCTGTATGGCTACACCTTC. The chain carries TRBV10-3 and TRBJ1-2; D gene unclear. CDR1 and CDR2 (germline): ENHRY, SYGVKD. The CDR3 extends over 15 amino acids. Trimming shortened V by 0 bases and J by 5 bases, and 13 bases separated the two germline ends.